Listed here are 24 T cell receptor beta chains from one sample, sequenced in a study of T cells in Graves' hyperthyroidism and ophthalmopathy. What was amplified from RNA transcripts were TCR beta CDR3 regions. TCR CDR3 regions were first amplified by RT-PCR with HTBI primers. TCRdb itself ran the multiplex PCR reads through MiXCR, one entry per CDR3 protein. The sample has around 250,000 distinct CDR3 sequences, around 15% seen once. Sequencing was carried out using blood. All receptors derive from a woman between 18 and 29 years old with Graves' ophthalmopathy.

This clonotype was counted between two and nine times. The chain links TRBV5-6 to TRBJ1-2, with 7 bases fitting TRBD1. This CDR3 spans 18 amino acids. Germline V lookup: CDR1 SGHDT, CDR2 YYEEEE. The V gene end was trimmed by 0 bases and the J gene end by 4 bases; junction bases not matched to a gene: 15. This CDR3 is CASSLDSGTAPPAYGYTF. CDR3 coding DNA: TGTGCCAGCAGCTTGGACTCAGGGACAGCGCCCCCAGCCTATGGCTACACCTTC. The full variable domain, rest sourced from reference TRBV5-6 and TRBJ1-2, is DAGVTQSPTHLIKTRGQQVTLRCSPKSGHDTVSWYQQALGQGPQFIFQYYEEEERQRGNFPDRFSGHQFPNYSSELNVNALLLGDSALYLCASSLDSGTAPPAYGYTFGSGTRLTVV.

This clonotype came up many times. V is TRBV20-1 and J is TRBJ1-2; perhaps TRBD1 as D (5 bases). Germline CDR1 and CDR2: DFQATT and SNEGSKA (reference sequence). The CDR3 consists of 13 residues. Trimming cost V 4 bases and J 4 bases, with 13 bases left between them. This chain's CDR3 is CSATTETSYGYTF. The CDR3 DNA sequence: TGCAGTGCTACGACAGAGACTAGCTATGGCTACACCTTC.

This clonotype was counted ten times or more. The J gene is TRBJ2-1, the V gene TRBV9, with TRBD2 as a possible D gene (6 bases). V lost 0 bases and J lost 0, with 22 bases in between. Germline V gives CDR1 SGDLS, CDR2 YYNGEE. The CDR3 runs 20 residues. CDR3 DNA sequence: TGTGCCAGCAGCGTAGCCACTAGCCGAGACAGCAGCTACTCCTACAATGAGCAGTTCTTC. Encoded protein: CASSVATSRDSSYSYNEQFF.

V is TRBV7-2 and J is TRBJ2-1; 14 bases are shared with TRBD2. The ends lost 4 bases at V and 10 bases at J; junction bases unmatched: 0. Germline CDR1 reads SGHTA; CDR2 reads FQGNSA. The CDR3 has 13 amino acids. The CDR3 sequence is CASSWTSGREQFF. The CDR3 DNA is TGTGCCAGCAGCTGGACTAGCGGGAGGGAGCAGTTCTTC.

Ten or more counts support this clonotype. The chain recombines TRBV9 with TRBJ2-3, with no clear D. The CDR3 runs to 14 residues. The V gene's germline CDR1 is SGDLS and CDR2 YYNGEE. The ends were cut back, 0 bases at V and 0 bases at J, with 5 bases in the middle. The CDR3 region is CASSVEVSTDTQYF. The CDR3 nucleotides read TGTGCCAGCAGCGTAGAGGTTAGCACAGATACGCAGTATTTT.

This clonotype was detected ten times or more. CDR3 nucleotide sequence: TGCGCCAGCAGCCAAGATATTACATCTGGAAACACCATATATTTT. Amino acids: CASSQDITSGNTIYF. This chain joins TRBV4-3 and TRBJ1-3; D remains unclear. Germline V gives CDR1 LGHNA, CDR2 YSLEER. V lost 0 bases, J lost 1 base, and 7 bases lay in between. This CDR3 contains 15 residues.

This clonotype was seen repeatedly, ten times or more. This chain joins TRBV4-1 and TRBJ2-1; D perhaps matches TRBD2 (7 bases). V was pared by 1 base and J by 8 bases, with 15 bases between. The CDR3 has 15 amino acids. Germline CDR1 reads MGHRA; CDR2 reads YSYEKL. The CDR3 DNA reads as TGCGCCAGCAGCCAAGTGCCGGGGGGCAGGGATGAGCAGTTCTTC. Protein sequence: CASSQVPGGRDEQFF.

The sample holds many counts of this clonotype. The rearrangement joins TRBV4-2 to TRBJ1-2; weak D call: TRBD1 (5 bases). CDR1 LGHNA and CDR2 YNFKEQ come from the germline V gene. The germline V and J ends were trimmed by 1 base and 5 bases, with 14 bases remaining between them. The CDR3 has 15 amino acids. The CDR3 loop reads CASSQVGVAEYGYTF. The CDR3 region has the DNA TGTGCCAGCAGCCAAGTGGGGGTCGCGGAGTATGGCTACACCTTC.

This clonotype has a count of ten or more. The genes are TRBV25-1 and TRBJ1-1; 8 nucleotides agree with TRBD1. Looked up from germline, CDR1 is MGHDK and CDR2 is SYGVNS. Trimming at V came to 3 bases and at J to 4 bases, leaving 4 bases not matched to a gene. The CDR3 runs to 14 residues. CDR3 coding DNA: TGTGCCAGCAGTGAGACAGGGGTGGCCACTGAAGCTTTCTTT. It yields the protein CASSETGVATEAFF.

This clonotype was recorded many times. The chain is built from TRBV7-3 and TRBJ2-2; TRBD1 might be the D (5 bases). Germline V lookup: CDR1 SGHTA, CDR2 FQGTGA. The CDR3 is 14 amino acids. V was shortened by 1 base and J by 3 bases, with 6 bases between the two germline ends. CDR3 coding DNA: TGTGCCAGCAGCTTAATGACAGACACCGGGGAGCTGTTTTTT. The encoded protein is CASSLMTDTGELFF.

This chain joins TRBV10-3 and TRBJ2-7; 7 bases are shared with TRBD2. From germline, CDR1 is ENHRY and CDR2 SYGVKD. J was trimmed by 1 base and V by 7 bases; bases with no gene match: 13. CDR3 length equals 16 residues. CDR3 bases: TGTGCCATCATGGCCTCGGGGGGTCCCTCGTCCTACGAGCAGTACTTC. It yields the protein CAIMASGGPSSYEQYF.

This clonotype has ten or more counts. This chain connects TRBV24-1 to TRBJ1-5; D unclear. The CDR3 extends over 14 amino acids. V was shortened by 0 bases and J by 1 base, with 3 bases between the two germline ends. The germline CDR1 and CDR2 sequences are KGHDR and SFDVKD. The CDR3 DNA is TGTGCCACCAGTGATTTGGACAGCAATCAGCCCCAGCATTTT. Encoded protein: CATSDLDSNQPQHF.

This clonotype was seen many times. V is TRBV3-1 and J is TRBJ1-2; 7 bases align to TRBD1. The CDR3 extends over 14 amino acids. With 4 bases clipped from V and 0 bases from J, the junction kept 2 bases outside the gene matches. CDR1 and CDR2 (germline): LGHDT, YNNKEL (reference sequence). The DNA for the CDR3 is TGTGCCAGCAGCCCCGGGACAGCTAACTATGGCTACACCTTC. Its translation: CASSPGTANYGYTF.

The sample holds many counts of this clonotype. The chain employs TRBV7-2 and TRBJ2-5; 12 positions agree with TRBD1. V trimming: 4 bases; J trimming: 5 bases; junction bases outside the gene matches: 5. CDR1 and CDR2 (germline): SGHTA, FQGNSA. The CDR3 spans 15 residues. CDR3 nucleotides: TGTGCCAGCAGCTGGGACAGGGGGCGTGAGGAGACCCAGTACTTC. Amino acid sequence: CASSWDRGREETQYF.

The CDR3 DNA is TGTGCCAGCGGGGGGCAGGGAGAAGCTCAGCCCCAGCATTTT. It codes for CASGGQGEAQPQHF. The chain joins TRBV2 to TRBJ1-5, with D tentatively TRBD1 (6 bases). CDR3 length: 14 residues. Trimming removed 8 bases at V and 6 bases at J, with 17 bases between. CDR1 is SNHLY, CDR2 FYNNEI, per germline.

This clonotype was recorded many times. This chain connects TRBV7-9 to TRBJ2-7; tentatively, D is TRBD1 (5 bases). Germline CDR1 and CDR2: SEHNR and FQNEAQ (reference sequence). V shed 1 base and J shed 2 bases, with 9 bases lying between them. The CDR3 consists of 14 residues. The CDR3 region has the DNA TGTGCCAGCAGCTTAGTTCCCAGGGCCTACGAGCAGTACTTC. Protein sequence: CASSLVPRAYEQYF.

In its sample, this clonotype was seen many times. The chain joins TRBV24-1 to TRBJ2-7; TRBD1 matches 7 bases. With 2 bases clipped from V and 5 bases from J, the junction kept 11 bases outside the gene matches. CDR3 length: 16 amino acids. Germline V gene data show CDR1 as KGHDR and CDR2 as SFDVKD. The CDR3 here is CATSDSRDRDGHEQYF. CDR3 DNA: TGTGCCACCAGTGATTCCCGAGACAGGGATGGACACGAGCAGTACTTC.

This clonotype was observed at least ten times. The rearrangement joins TRBV6-6 to TRBJ1-6; D unresolved. V shed 2 bases and J shed 8 bases, with 10 bases lying between them. This CDR3 spans 14 amino acids. Germline CDR1 is MNHNY and CDR2 is SVGAGI (reference sequence). CDR3 sequence: CASSYAYPDSPLHF. CDR3 DNA: TGTGCCAGCAGTTACGCGTATCCTGATTCACCCCTCCACTTT.

This clonotype was detected many times. The chain uses TRBV4-3 and TRBJ2-1, with 9 bases that match TRBD2. In germline, CDR1 is LGHNA, CDR2 YSLEER. There are 16 residues in the CDR3. V shed 1 base, J shed 3 bases, and the junction held 4 bases outside the gene matches. CDR3 DNA: TGCGCCAGCAGCCAAGCAGCGGGAGGCCACTACAATGAGCAGTTCTTC. Protein sequence: CASSQAAGGHYNEQFF.

This clonotype was detected ten times or more. The V call is TRBV18, the J call TRBJ2-7; no clear D. V was cut by 2 bases and J by 5 bases, with 13 bases left in between. CDR3 length equals 14 residues. Germline CDR1 is KGHSH and CDR2 is LQKENI. DNA for the CDR3: TGTGCCAGCTCACCAGTGGCAGAGTCCCACGAGCAGTACTTC. This encodes CASSPVAESHEQYF.

The table lists this clonotype with many counts. The DNA for the CDR3 is TGTGCCAGTTCAAGACGGAGTCTGGGGGAGACCCAGTACTTC. Translating gives CASSRRSLGETQYF. The J gene is TRBJ2-5, the V gene TRBV19, with D uncertain. The CDR3 is 14 amino acids. Per the germline V gene, CDR1 is LNHDA and CDR2 is SQIVND (reference sequence). Trimming left V 8 bases short and J 5 bases short, with 18 bases between.

The chain has TRBV20-1 and TRBJ1-2; tentative D call: TRBD1 (5 bases). Germline assignment: CDR1 DFQATT and CDR2 SNEGSKA (reference sequence). The CDR3 is 12 amino acids. Trimming took 3 bases from V and 4 from J, leaving 9 bases between them. CDR3 amino acids: CSASPGPYGYTF. The CDR3 nucleotides are TGCAGTGCTAGCCCGGGGCCCTATGGCTACACCTTC.

The V call is TRBV10-3, the J call TRBJ1-2; 7 positions agree with TRBD1. CDR1 is ENHRY, CDR2 SYGVKD, per germline. Trimming took 4 bases from V and 2 from J; bases not matched to a gene: 10. This CDR3 spans 16 amino acids. The CDR3 DNA is TGTGCCATCAGTGGCACAGGGGTTCTCACAAACTATGGCTACACCTTC. Translation: CAISGTGVLTNYGYTF.

At least ten counts were recorded for this clonotype. The rearrangement joins TRBV13 to TRBJ2-2; D possibly corresponds to TRBD2 (6 bases). The V end lost 7 bases, the J end lost 1 base, and 13 bases lay between the germline ends. The germline V gene has CDR1 PRHDT and CDR2 FYEKMQ (reference sequence). The CDR3 loop spans 15 amino acids. CDR3 residues: CASNAGLQNTGELFF. CDR3 nucleotides: TGTGCCAGCAACGCGGGACTTCAGAACACCGGGGAGCTGTTTTTT.